Presented here are 13 T cell receptor beta chains from one specimen sequenced in a study of chemoradiotherapy in HPV16-positive cancers (dated by TCRdb to 2021 to 2024). To prepare the library, the immunoSEQ multiplex PCR assay was applied. In its TCRdb copy, this immuneACCESS table keeps in-frame sequences only and misses some clones. Where compared with another copy, unresolved V genes explain less than half of these, and the others have no known cause. The sample records approximately 6,400 clones, about 85% of which are singletons. The ten largest clones add up to approximately 7% of the sample. Sequenced material: tumor tissue, taken from a patient who underwent chemoradiotherapy. Receptors originate from a human donor with HPV-associated anogenital cancer.

Written as DNA, the CDR3 is TGTGCCAGCAGCTTCCCAAGCGGGGGCCACAATGAGCAGTTCTTC. Translating gives CASSFPSGGHNEQFF. The gene calls are TRBV5-4 and TRBJ2-1, with 8 bases lining up with TRBD2. V dropped 2 bases and J dropped 5; count of bases not matched to a gene: 6. Germline lookup yields CDR1 SGHNT and CDR2 YYREEE (reference sequence). The CDR3 has 15 amino acids.

This chain connects TRBV5-4 to TRBJ2-3; possible D gene TRBD2, 6 bases. The CDR3 runs 14 residues. Germline V gives CDR1 SGHNT, CDR2 YYREEE (reference sequence). The V gene lost 5 bases and the J gene lost 1 base, with 11 bases spanning the gap. The CDR3 sequence: CASRRWGGTDTQYF. The CDR3 coding sequence is TGTGCCAGCAGAAGGTGGGGGGGCACAGATACGCAGTATTTT.

This clone has a single count. The chain carries TRBV30 and TRBJ1-6; perhaps TRBD1 as D (5 bases). Per the germline V gene, CDR1 is GTSNPN and CDR2 is SVGIG (reference sequence). The CDR3 totals 15 residues. V lost 2 bases and J 3 bases, leaving 11 bases between the germline ends. This CDR3 reads CAWSSMTVYNSPLHF. In DNA form, the CDR3 reads TGTGCCTGGAGTTCTATGACAGTCTATAATTCACCCCTCCACTTT.

The rearrangement uses TRBV11-2 and TRBJ2-5; D ambiguous. With 4 bases removed from V and 5 bases from J, the gap between germline ends came to 11 bases. The V gene's germline CDR1 is SGHAT and CDR2 FQNNGV. The CDR3 runs 13 residues. CDR3 coding DNA: TGTGCCAGCAGCTCCATAGGTGCGGAGACCCAGTACTTC. This gives the protein CASSSIGAETQYF.

The V call is TRBV6-6, the J call TRBJ2-7; 9 bases match TRBD2. The CDR3 loop spans 14 amino acids. The J segment lost 6 bases and the V segment lost 4 bases, leaving 7 bases of the junction unmatched. Germline V gene data show CDR1 as MNHNY and CDR2 as SVGAGI (reference sequence). CDR3 protein: CASSSGLAGREQYF. The CDR3 DNA is TGTGCCAGCAGTTCCGGGCTAGCGGGACGCGAGCAGTACTTC.

The rearrangement joins TRBV5-1 to TRBJ1-1; unclear D gene. The CDR3 is 15 amino acids. Germline loops: CDR1 SGHRS, CDR2 YFSETQ. The germline V and J ends were trimmed by 2 bases and 4 bases, with 15 bases remaining between them. Here the CDR3 reads CASSLGQIKGTEAFF. CDR3 in DNA: TGCGCCAGCAGCTTAGGTCAGATCAAGGGCACTGAAGCTTTCTTT.

J is TRBJ2-2 and V is TRBV29-1; D may be TRBD2 (7 bases). The CDR3 spans 15 residues. The V end lost 7 bases, the J end lost 4 bases, and 19 bases lay between the germline ends. Looked up from germline, CDR1 is SQVTM and CDR2 is ANQGSEA. The CDR3 region has the DNA TGCAGCGCTGGGGGCCAGCGGGGCGTCACCGGGGAGCTGTTTTTT. Translation: CSAGGQRGVTGELFF.

V and J are TRBV9 and TRBJ2-1; 9 bases line up with TRBD1. The CDR3 totals 16 residues. J gave up 6 bases and V 4 bases, and 11 bases lay outside the gene matches. Germline CDR1 reads SGDLS; CDR2 reads YYNGEE. CDR3 DNA sequence: TGTGCCAGCAGCTTACAAGGACAGGGGAGGTCCAATGAGCAGTTCTTC. Translated, it gives CASSLQGQGRSNEQFF.

The chain uses TRBV29-1 and TRBJ2-3; 10 positions agree with TRBD1. CDR3 length: 13 amino acids. The V gene's germline CDR1 is SQVTM and CDR2 ANQGSEA. V shed 7 bases, J shed 5 bases, and the junction held 6 bases outside the gene matches. This CDR3 is CSGTGGAIDTQYF. The CDR3 DNA reads TGCAGCGGGACAGGGGGGGCAATAGATACGCAGTATTTT.

CDR3 coding DNA: TGTGCCAGCTCACCACCAGCCAGCGGGAGGATCTGGGAGACCCAGTACTTC. It codes for CASSPPASGRIWETQYF. The rearrangement links TRBV18 to TRBJ2-5; 9 bases fit TRBD2. Germline V gives CDR1 KGHSH, CDR2 LQKENI. V dropped 0 bases and J dropped 5; count of bases not matched to a gene: 10. This CDR3 has 17 residues.

V usage is TRBV19 and J usage is TRBJ1-2, with 7 nucleotides matching TRBD1. This CDR3 has 14 amino acids. Germline trimming cut 4 bases from V and 6 bases from J; bases unmatched to any gene: 8. Germline V gene lookup returns CDR1 LNHDA and CDR2 SQIVND (reference sequence). The CDR3 nucleotides read TGTGCCAGTAGTAGGCAGACAGGGAGGAATGGCTACACCTTC. Amino acids: CASSRQTGRNGYTF.

V gene TRBV30 combines with J gene TRBJ2-3; D is perhaps TRBD2 (5 bases). With 3 bases removed from V and 5 bases from J, the gap between germline ends came to 9 bases. Per germline, CDR1 GTSNPN and CDR2 SVGIG (reference sequence). The CDR3 runs to 12 residues. The CDR3 DNA reads TGTGCCTGGAGCGCCGAGGGAGATACGCAGTATTTT. As protein: CAWSAEGDTQYF.

The genes are TRBV5-8 and TRBJ2-5; D call uncertain. V was cut by 1 base and J by 1 base, with 11 bases left in between. Looked up from germline, CDR1 is SGHTS and CDR2 is YDEGEE. This CDR3 region has 15 residues. The CDR3 reads CASSLRPSIQETQYF. The CDR3 coding sequence is TGTGCCAGCAGCTTGCGACCGTCAATCCAAGAGACCCAGTACTTC.